Shown below are 15 T cell receptor beta chains from a single sample sequenced in a study of response to subunit inactivated influenza vaccine. TCRdb itself ran the RT-PCR reads through MiXCR, one entry per CDR3 protein. The sample has 450,000 to 600,000 distinct CDR3 sequences, 7.6% seen once. The sequenced sample was PBMCs from blood, obtained less than 30 months after vaccination. Receptors originate from a man aged 50-75 years who received an inactivated influenza vaccine.

This clonotype turned up a few times. The J gene is TRBJ2-1, the V gene TRBV6-1; possibly TRBD1 for D (8 bases). The CDR3 runs 14 residues. The V and J ends lost 6 bases and 8 bases respectively, with 17 bases between them. Per the germline V gene, CDR1 is MNHNS and CDR2 is SASEGT. The CDR3 region is CASRLRTGRDEQFF. The CDR3 DNA sequence: TGTGCCAGCAGACTTAGGACAGGGAGGGATGAGCAGTTCTTC.

The genes are TRBV12-3 or TRBV12-4 and TRBJ2-2; possible D gene TRBD2, 5 bases. This CDR3 has 15 amino acids. Trimming took 4 bases from V and 6 from J, leaving 15 bases between them. CDR3: CASSYSGPTAGELFF. Written as DNA, the CDR3 is TGTGCCAGCAGTTACAGCGGTCCCACGGCCGGGGAGCTGTTTTTT.

The chain carries TRBV6-1 and TRBJ2-6; D perhaps matches TRBD2 (5 bases). The CDR3 spans 15 residues. Germline lookup yields CDR1 MNHNS and CDR2 SASEGT. V lost 4 bases and J 0 bases, leaving 7 bases between the germline ends. The CDR3 bases are TGTGCCAGCAGTGCTAGCTTCTCTGGGGCCAACGTCCTGACTTTC. Encoded protein: CASSASFSGANVLTF.

This clonotype was recorded many times. The chain links TRBV18 to TRBJ2-5; possible D gene TRBD1, 6 bases. CDR1 is KGHSH, CDR2 LQKENI, per germline. The CDR3 is 14 residues long. With 1 base removed from V and 5 bases from J, the gap between germline ends came to 11 bases. CDR3 in amino acids: CASSPRGGMETQYF. The CDR3 DNA follows: TGTGCCAGCTCACCACGTGGGGGCATGGAGACCCAGTACTTC.

This clonotype was observed many times. The V call is TRBV12-3 or TRBV12-4, the J call TRBJ1-2; no reliable D call. Trimming took off 6 bases at V and 3 bases at J, with 20 bases between the two ends. The CDR3 has 16 residues. Here the CDR3 reads CASSLIRAGLYYGYTF. CDR3 in DNA: TGTGCCAGCAGCCTCATTAGGGCCGGGCTCTACTATGGCTACACCTTC.

This clonotype was observed at least ten times. This chain joins TRBV12-3 or TRBV12-4 and TRBJ2-1; weak D call: TRBD2 (7 bases). This CDR3 comprises 14 residues. V lost 4 bases and J lost 9, with 16 bases in between. The CDR3 sequence is CASSSRGGRVEQFF. The CDR3 DNA reads TGTGCCAGCAGTTCGAGGGGGGGCCGGGTTGAGCAGTTCTTC.

The rearrangement links TRBV6-2 or TRBV6-3 to TRBJ2-2; no clear D. Trimming cost V 8 bases and J 3 bases, with 4 bases left between them. Germline assignment: CDR1 MNHEY and CDR2 SVGEGT. This CDR3 is 11 amino acids long. The CDR3, as DNA: TGTGCCAGCGGGGACACCGGGGAGCTGTTTTTT. Translated: CASGDTGELFF.

This clonotype has more than one count but fewer than ten. The chain employs TRBV6-1 and TRBJ2-1; TRBD2 matches 8 bases. V gave up 0 bases and J gave up 11 bases; unmatched junction bases: 6. Germline V gives CDR1 MNHNS, CDR2 SASEGT. The CDR3 contains 14 residues. The CDR3 loop is CASSEAGLEKKQFF. CDR3 nucleotides: TGTGCCAGCAGTGAAGCGGGACTAGAGAAGAAGCAGTTCTTC.

This clonotype has at least ten counts. This sequence joins TRBV12-3 or TRBV12-4 and TRBJ2-5; 8 bases are a match to TRBD2. The trim removed 1 base at V and 5 bases at J, leaving 6 bases unmatched. The CDR3 consists of 15 residues. CDR3 nucleotide sequence: TGTGCCAGCAGTTTAGACGGGAGGGCCCGGGAGACCCAGTACTTC. The encoded protein is CASSLDGRARETQYF.

This clonotype has just a few counts. J is TRBJ2-5 and V is TRBV11-2, with D hard to call. The V and J ends lost 0 bases and 5 bases respectively, with 7 bases between them. Germline loops: CDR1 SGHAT, CDR2 FQNNGV. CDR3 length: 13 residues. CDR3 sequence (DNA): TGTGCCAGCAGCTTAGAACATACTGAGACCCAGTACTTC. This codes for CASSLEHTETQYF.

This clonotype came up many times. CDR3 region: CASSYSYRVGGTYEQYF. The CDR3 DNA reads as TGTGCCAGCAGTTACTCCTACAGGGTAGGGGGAACCTACGAGCAGTACTTC. The chain links TRBV6-5 to TRBJ2-7; D is possibly TRBD1 (6 bases). Germline values: CDR1 MNHEY, CDR2 SVGAGI. CDR3 length: 17 amino acids. The V end lost 0 bases, the J end lost 2 bases, and 17 bases lay between the germline ends.

This clonotype was counted many times. The J gene is TRBJ2-5, the V gene TRBV29-1, with TRBD1 identical over 10 bases. CDR1 is SQVTM and CDR2 is ANQGSEA in the germline V gene. The trim removed 6 bases at V and 0 bases at J, leaving 4 bases unmatched. The CDR3 sequence is 14 residues long. CDR3 sequence reads: CSVTGGPYQETQYF. The CDR3 coding sequence is TGCAGCGTGACAGGGGGCCCGTACCAAGAGACCCAGTACTTC.

The gene calls are TRBV12-3 or TRBV12-4 and TRBJ2-1; 11 positions match TRBD2. With 6 bases clipped from V and 0 bases from J, the junction kept 7 bases outside the gene matches. There are 17 residues in the CDR3. This CDR3 reads CASSWSSGGGSYNEQFF. The CDR3 DNA follows: TGTGCCAGCAGCTGGAGTAGCGGGGGGGGCTCCTACAATGAGCAGTTCTTC.

Comments on this clonotype: At one boundary the junction diverges from the germline segment, which might be a read error. J is TRBJ1-1 and V is TRBV10-3; 8 positions agree with TRBD1. The CDR3 runs 14 residues. CDR1 and CDR2 from the germline V gene are ENHRY and SYGVKD. The CDR3 reads CTISTDRGGTEAFF. In DNA form, the CDR3 reads TGTACCATCAGTACCGACAGGGGAGGAACTGAAGCTTTCTTT.

This clonotype has a single count. This chain links TRBV6-1 with TRBJ2-5; D not certain. Trimming removed 7 bases from V and 2 bases from J, with 11 bases in between. From germline, CDR1 is MNHNS and CDR2 SASEGT. The CDR3 sequence is 13 residues long. CDR3 DNA: TGTGCCAGCACGAGCTGGAATCAAGAGACCCAGTACTTC. Translation: CASTSWNQETQYF.